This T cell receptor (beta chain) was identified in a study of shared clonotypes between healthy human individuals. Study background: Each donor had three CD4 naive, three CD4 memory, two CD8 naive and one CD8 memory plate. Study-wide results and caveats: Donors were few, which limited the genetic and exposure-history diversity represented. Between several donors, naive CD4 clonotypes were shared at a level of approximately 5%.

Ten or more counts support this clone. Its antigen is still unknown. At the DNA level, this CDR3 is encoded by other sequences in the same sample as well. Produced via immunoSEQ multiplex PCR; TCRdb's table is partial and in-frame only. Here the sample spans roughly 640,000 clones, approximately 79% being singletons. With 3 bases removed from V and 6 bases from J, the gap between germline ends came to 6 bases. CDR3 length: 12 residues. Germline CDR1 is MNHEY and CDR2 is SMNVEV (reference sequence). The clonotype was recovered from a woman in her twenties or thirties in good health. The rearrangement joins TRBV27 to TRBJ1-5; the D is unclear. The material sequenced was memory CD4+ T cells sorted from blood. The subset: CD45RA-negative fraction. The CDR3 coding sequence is TGTGCCAGCAGTTTTGTGGGTCAGCCCCAGCATTTT. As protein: CASSFVGQPQHF.